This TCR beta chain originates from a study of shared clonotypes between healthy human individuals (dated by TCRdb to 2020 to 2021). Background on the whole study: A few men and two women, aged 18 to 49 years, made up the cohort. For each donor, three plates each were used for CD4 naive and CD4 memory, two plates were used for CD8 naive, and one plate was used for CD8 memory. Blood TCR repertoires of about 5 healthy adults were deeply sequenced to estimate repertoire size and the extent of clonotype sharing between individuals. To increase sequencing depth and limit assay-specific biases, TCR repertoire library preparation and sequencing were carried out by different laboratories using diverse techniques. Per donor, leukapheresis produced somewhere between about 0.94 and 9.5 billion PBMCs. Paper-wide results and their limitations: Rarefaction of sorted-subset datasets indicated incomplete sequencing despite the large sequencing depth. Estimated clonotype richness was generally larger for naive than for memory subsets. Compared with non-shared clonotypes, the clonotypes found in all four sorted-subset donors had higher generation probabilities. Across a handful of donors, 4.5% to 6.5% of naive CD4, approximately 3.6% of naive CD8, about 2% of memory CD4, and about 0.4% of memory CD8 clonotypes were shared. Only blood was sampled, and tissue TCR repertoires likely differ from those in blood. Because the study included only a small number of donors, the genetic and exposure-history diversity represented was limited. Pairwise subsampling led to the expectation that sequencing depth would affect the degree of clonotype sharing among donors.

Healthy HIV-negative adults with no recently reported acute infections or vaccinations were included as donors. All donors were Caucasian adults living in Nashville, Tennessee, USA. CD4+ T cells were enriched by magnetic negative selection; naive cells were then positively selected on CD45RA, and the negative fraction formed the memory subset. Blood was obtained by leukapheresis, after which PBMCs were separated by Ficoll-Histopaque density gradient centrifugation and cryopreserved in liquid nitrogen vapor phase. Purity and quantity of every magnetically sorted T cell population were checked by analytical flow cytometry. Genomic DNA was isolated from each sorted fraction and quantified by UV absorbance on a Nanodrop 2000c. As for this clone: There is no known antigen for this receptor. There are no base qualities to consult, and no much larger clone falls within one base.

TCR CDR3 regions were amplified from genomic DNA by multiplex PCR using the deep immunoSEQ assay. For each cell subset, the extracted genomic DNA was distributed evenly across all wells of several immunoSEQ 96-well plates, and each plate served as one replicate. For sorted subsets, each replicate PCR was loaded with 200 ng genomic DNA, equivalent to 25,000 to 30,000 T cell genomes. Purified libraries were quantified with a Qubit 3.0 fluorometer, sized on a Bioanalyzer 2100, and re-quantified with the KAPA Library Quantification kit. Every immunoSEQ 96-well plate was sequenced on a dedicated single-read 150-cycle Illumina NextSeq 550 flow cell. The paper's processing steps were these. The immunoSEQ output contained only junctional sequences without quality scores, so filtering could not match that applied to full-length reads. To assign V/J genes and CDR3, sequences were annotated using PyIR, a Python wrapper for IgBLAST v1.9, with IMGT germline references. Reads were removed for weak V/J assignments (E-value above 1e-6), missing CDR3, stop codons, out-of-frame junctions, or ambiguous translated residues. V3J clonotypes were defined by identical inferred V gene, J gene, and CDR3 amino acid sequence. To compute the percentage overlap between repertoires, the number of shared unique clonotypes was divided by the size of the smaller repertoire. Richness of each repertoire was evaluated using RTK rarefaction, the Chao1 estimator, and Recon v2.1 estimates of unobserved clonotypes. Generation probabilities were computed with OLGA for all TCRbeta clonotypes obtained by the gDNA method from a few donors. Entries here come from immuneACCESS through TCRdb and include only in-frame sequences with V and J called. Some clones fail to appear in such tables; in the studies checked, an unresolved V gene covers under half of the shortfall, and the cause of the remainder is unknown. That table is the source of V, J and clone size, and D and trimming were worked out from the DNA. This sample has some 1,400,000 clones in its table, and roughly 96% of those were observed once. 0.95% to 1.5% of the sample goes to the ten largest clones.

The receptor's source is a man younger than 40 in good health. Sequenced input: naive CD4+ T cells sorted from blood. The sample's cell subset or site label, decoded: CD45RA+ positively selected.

The sequenced DNA: TGTGCCAGCAGTGGACCAGGTGGGTTAACCTACGAGCAGTACTTC. Its protein is CASSGPGGLTYEQYF. The V and J segments used are TRBV28 and TRBJ2-7; the D gene is not confidently resolved. The CDR3 measures 15 amino acids from cysteine to phenylalanine. Of the read, only the CDR3 DNA is kept; its 45 bases are in frame from base 1. The germline V gene gives CDR1 as MDHEN and CDR2 as SYDVKM. The germline ends are 16 bases apart after V is trimmed by 5 bases and J by 2 bases. The variable domain in full, with residues beyond the CDR3 obtained from the reference TRBV28 and TRBJ2-7 genes, is DVKVTQSSRYLVKRTGEKVFLECVQDMDHENMFWYRQDPGLGLRLIYFSYDVKMKEKGDIPEGYSVSREKKERFSLILESASTNQTSMYLCASSGPGGLTYEQYFGPGTRLTVT.